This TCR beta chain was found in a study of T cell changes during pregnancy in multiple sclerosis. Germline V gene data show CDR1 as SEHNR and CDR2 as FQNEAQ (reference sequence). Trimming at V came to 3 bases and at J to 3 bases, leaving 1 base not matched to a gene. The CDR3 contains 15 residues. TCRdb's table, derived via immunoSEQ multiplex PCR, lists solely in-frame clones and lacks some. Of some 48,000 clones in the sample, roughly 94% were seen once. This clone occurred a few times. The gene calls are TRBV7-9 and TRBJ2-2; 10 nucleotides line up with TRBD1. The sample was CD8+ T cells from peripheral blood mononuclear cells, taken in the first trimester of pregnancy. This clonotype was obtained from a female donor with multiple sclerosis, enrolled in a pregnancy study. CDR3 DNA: TGTGCCAGCAGCTTTGGGACAGGGGACACCGGGGAGCTGTTTTTT. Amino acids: CASSFGTGDTGELFF.